The source of this T cell receptor (beta chain) is a study of shared clonotypes between healthy human individuals. Across the whole study: Plates per donor: three CD4 naive, three CD4 memory, two CD8 naive, one CD8 memory. General study results and limits: Sharing across four donors was highest in naive CD4 (around 5%) and lowest in memory CD8 (approximately 0.4%).

Trimming at V came to 1 base and at J to 7 bases, leaving 7 bases not matched to a gene. Germline CDR1 is SGHAT and CDR2 is FQNNGV. This CDR3 contains 17 residues. CD45RO-negative, CCR7-selected cells formed the naive CD8 fraction, which excluded terminally differentiated effector memory CD45RA+ cells. Per the study methods: Sequence data from immunoSEQ were junction-only and lacked quality scores; consequently, filtering differed. Data came from immunoSEQ multiplex PCR; TCRdb stores just in-frame clones and leaves some out. V, J and clone size are taken as reported in that table, and D and trimming were inferred from the DNA itself. Among about 680,000 clones listed, roughly 94% were seen once. Points on this clone: Its target is not known.

The TCR originated in a man aged 25 to 45 in good health. The chain uses TRBV11-2 and TRBJ2-1; the match to TRBD2 covers 13 bases. The sample taken for sequencing was naive CD8+ T cells sorted from blood. CDR3 region: CASSLVGGLAGANEQFF. The CDR3 nucleotides are TGTGCCAGCAGCTTAGTCGGAGGACTAGCGGGAGCGAATGAGCAGTTCTTC. Based on the CDR3 plus reference TRBV11-2 and TRBJ2-1, the full variable domain is EAGVAQSPRYKIIEKRQSVAFWCNPISGHATLYWYQQILGQGPKLLIQFQNNGVVDDSQLPKDRFSAERLKGVDSTLKIQPAKLEDSAVYLCASSLVGGLAGANEQFFGPGTRLTVL.